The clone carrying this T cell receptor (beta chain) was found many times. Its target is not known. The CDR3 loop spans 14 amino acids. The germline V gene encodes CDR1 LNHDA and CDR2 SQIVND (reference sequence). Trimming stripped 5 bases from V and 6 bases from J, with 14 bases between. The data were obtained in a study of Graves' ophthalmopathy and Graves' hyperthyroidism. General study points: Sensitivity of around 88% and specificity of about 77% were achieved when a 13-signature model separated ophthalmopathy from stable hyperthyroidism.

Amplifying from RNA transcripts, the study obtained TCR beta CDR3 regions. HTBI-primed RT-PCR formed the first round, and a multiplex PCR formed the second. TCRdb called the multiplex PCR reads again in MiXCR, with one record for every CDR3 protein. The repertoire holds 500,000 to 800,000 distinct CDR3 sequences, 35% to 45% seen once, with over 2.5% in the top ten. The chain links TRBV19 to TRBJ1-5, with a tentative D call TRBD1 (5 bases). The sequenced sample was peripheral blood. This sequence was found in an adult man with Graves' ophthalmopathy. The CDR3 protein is CASSWDGAGQPQHF. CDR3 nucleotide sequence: TGTGCCAGTAGTTGGGACGGAGCGGGTCAGCCCCAGCATTTT.